These T cell receptor beta chains were read from a single sample in a study of STAT5B mutations in CD4+ large granular lymphocyte leukemia. Produced via immunoSEQ multiplex PCR; TCRdb's table is partial and in-frame only. The sample records about 24,000 clones, around 76% being singletons. Sequencing used CD4+ T cells from blood buffy coats. Every receptor here comes from a human donor in good health. Each CDR3 is given with its conserved first and last residue. The order of the fields is CDR3 protein, CDR3 DNA, D gene, V gene, clone size, CDR3 length, J gene. The D gene is left open where the match is weak. Only part of the rows carry a size: once, few, many, or a class if the clone is expanded.

CASSLDRGRTDTQYF,TGTGCCAGCAGCTTGGACAGGGGGCGCACAGATACGCAGTATTTT,TRBD1,TRBV7-2,-,15,TRBJ2-3
CASSPLSRGDTGELFF,TGCGCCAGCAGCCCCCTAAGTAGGGGGGACACCGGGGAGCTGTTTTTT,-,TRBV5-1,-,16,TRBJ2-2
CASSGTGYADTQYF,TGTGCCAGCTCCGGGACAGGGTACGCAGATACGCAGTATTTT,TRBD1,TRBV18,-,14,TRBJ2-3
CASTTGTWEEAQYF,TGTGCCAGCACCACGGGGACTTGGGAGGAGGCCCAGTACTTC,-,TRBV6-4,-,14,TRBJ2-5
CASSPRDEQFF,TGTGCCAGCAGCCCCAGGGATGAGCAGTTCTTC,-,TRBV10-3,once,11,TRBJ2-1
CASMGGQGRNSPLHF,TGTGCCAGCATGGGAGGACAGGGGCGTAATTCACCCCTCCACTTT,TRBD1,TRBV6-1,-,15,TRBJ1-6
CASSDSGRRRSYEQYF,TGTGCCAGCAGTGACTCGGGACGACGGCGCTCCTACGAGCAGTACTTC,-,TRBV6-4,once,16,TRBJ2-7
CASSEAQGGQPQHF,TGTGCCAGCAGTGAAGCACAGGGTGGGCAGCCCCAGCATTTT,-,TRBV6-1,-,14,TRBJ1-5
CAWSVNAGAELNSPLHF,TGTGCCTGGAGTGTCAACGCCGGGGCCGAACTTAATTCACCCCTCCACTTT,-,TRBV30,-,17,TRBJ1-6
CASSRSGQSTGELFF,TGTGCCAGCAGCCGCTCGGGACAGAGCACCGGGGAGCTGTTTTTT,TRBD1,TRBV11-1,-,15,TRBJ2-2
CATSSRTISSYNEQFF,TGTGCCACCTCATCGAGGACAATTAGCTCCTACAATGAGCAGTTCTTC,-,TRBV28,once,16,TRBJ2-1
CASSLGQGPGTEAFF,TGTGCCAGCAGCTTGGGACAGGGGCCGGGAACTGAAGCTTTCTTT,TRBD1,TRBV7-3,-,15,TRBJ1-1
CASSMGRGYTGELFF,TGTGCCAGCAGTATGGGGAGGGGATACACCGGGGAGCTGTTTTTT,TRBD2,TRBV27,few,15,TRBJ2-2
CASSSRTFNYGYTF,TGTGCCAGCAGCTCCCGGACCTTTAACTATGGCTACACCTTC,-,TRBV11-2,-,14,TRBJ1-2
CASSLSASGRTDTQYF,TGTGCCAGCAGCTTATCGGCTAGCGGTCGCACAGATACGCAGTATTTT,TRBD2,TRBV7-3,-,16,TRBJ2-3
CASSLTSNQPQHF,TGTGCCAGCAGCTTAACTAGCAATCAGCCCCAGCATTTT,-,TRBV7-3,-,13,TRBJ1-5
CASSFTGGDYEQYF,TGTGCCAGCAGTTTTACCGGAGGGGACTACGAGCAGTACTTC,-,TRBV28,-,14,TRBJ2-7
CASSITRGPFPNTEAFF,TGTGCCAGTAGCATTACTAGGGGGCCTTTCCCGAACACTGAAGCTTTCTTT,TRBD1,TRBV19,once,17,TRBJ1-1
CAWSVLGVRTYEQYF,TGTGCCTGGAGTGTCCTGGGGGTACGGACCTACGAGCAGTACTTC,-,TRBV30,-,15,TRBJ2-7
CASSLISGYTQYF,TGTGCCAGCAGTTTAATAAGCGGGTATACGCAGTATTTT,-,TRBV27,-,13,TRBJ2-3
CASSLGSGGTGELFF,TGTGCCAGCAGCTTGGGAAGCGGGGGGACCGGGGAGCTGTTTTTT,TRBD2,TRBV5-4,-,15,TRBJ2-2
CAAGGSPETQYF,TGTGCCGCCGGCGGGAGCCCAGAGACCCAGTACTTC,TRBD2,TRBV10-3,-,12,TRBJ2-5
CASSTPGVSYNEQFF,TGTGCCAGTAGTACGCCTGGGGTGTCCTACAATGAGCAGTTCTTC,-,TRBV19,-,15,TRBJ2-1
CASRLKGWTSGEGETQYF,TGTGCCAGTAGATTAAAGGGGTGGACTAGCGGGGAAGGAGAGACCCAGTACTTC,TRBD2,TRBV19,-,18,TRBJ2-5
CASSLFAEETQYF,TGCGCCAGCAGCTTGTTTGCGGAAGAGACCCAGTACTTC,-,TRBV5-1,-,13,TRBJ2-5
CASSQGQASFNEKLFF,TGTGCCAGCTCCCAAGGACAGGCCTCCTTTAATGAAAAACTGTTTTTT,TRBD1,TRBV18,-,16,TRBJ1-4
CARSGTGGYEQYF,TGTGCCAGATCCGGGACAGGAGGCTACGAGCAGTACTTC,TRBD1,TRBV27,-,13,TRBJ2-7
CASSPSGLAGGRYETQYF,TGTGCCAGCTCACCTTCCGGACTAGCGGGGGGGCGGTACGAGACCCAGTACTTC,TRBD2,TRBV18,few,18,TRBJ2-5
CASSFSFSYNEQFF,TGCGCCAGCAGCTTCTCATTCTCCTACAATGAGCAGTTCTTC,-,TRBV5-1,-,14,TRBJ2-1
CAWSVGAGANVLTF,TGTGCCTGGAGTGTAGGAGCTGGGGCCAACGTCCTGACTTTC,-,TRBV30,-,14,TRBJ2-6
CAISERPSYEQYF,TGTGCCATCAGTGAGCGGCCCTCCTACGAGCAGTACTTC,-,TRBV10-3,-,13,TRBJ2-7
CASSLFSNGGTSGSPSYF,TGCGCCAGCAGCTTGTTTTCAAATGGTGGGACTAGCGGGAGCCCTTCGTATTTT,TRBD2,TRBV5-1,-,18,TRBJ2-3
CASSRDRAPNQPQHF,TGTGCCAGTAGCCGGGACAGGGCACCCAATCAGCCCCAGCATTTT,TRBD1,TRBV19,-,15,TRBJ1-5
CASSSDPGKSNQPQHF,TGTGCCAGCAGCTCCGATCCGGGGAAGAGCAATCAGCCCCAGCATTTT,-,TRBV5-8,-,16,TRBJ1-5
CASSLVSTDTQYF,TGTGCCAGCAGCTTAGTTAGCACAGATACGCAGTATTTT,-,TRBV7-9,-,13,TRBJ2-3
CASSLGRAFKNQPQHF,TGTGCCAGCAGCTTGGGTAGGGCTTTTAAGAATCAGCCCCAGCATTTT,-,TRBV5-6,-,16,TRBJ1-5
CASRQRGPNTDTQYF,TGTGCCAGCAGACAGCGGGGGCCCAACACAGATACGCAGTATTTT,TRBD2,TRBV27,-,15,TRBJ2-3
CASTFANQPQHF,TGTGCCAGCACCTTCGCCAATCAGCCCCAGCATTTT,-,TRBV28,-,12,TRBJ1-5
CAWAGTTGGGELFF,TGTGCCTGGGCCGGGACTACCGGGGGCGGGGAGCTGTTTTTT,TRBD2,TRBV30,-,14,TRBJ2-2
CASSVLENTEAFF,TGTGCCAGCAGCGTACTGGAGAACACTGAAGCTTTCTTT,-,TRBV9,few,13,TRBJ1-1
CASRSPGTSSGNTIYF,TGTGCCAGCAGGTCTCCCGGGACGTCCTCTGGAAACACCATATATTTT,-,TRBV2,-,16,TRBJ1-3
CASSRGGETQYF,TGTGCCAGCAGCCGAGGGGGAGAGACCCAGTACTTC,-,TRBV7-2,-,12,TRBJ2-5
CASSLGTQGSGELFF,TGTGCTAGCAGCTTAGGGACCCAGGGCAGCGGGGAGCTGTTTTTT,-,TRBV7-7,-,15,TRBJ2-2
CASSLAAQGGEAFF,TGCGCCAGCAGCTTGGCCGCTCAGGGAGGTGAAGCTTTCTTT,-,TRBV5-1,few,14,TRBJ1-1
CASGTASGTDGEQYF,TGTGCCAGTGGAACGGCTAGCGGGACGGACGGCGAGCAGTACTTC,TRBD2,TRBV25-1,-,15,TRBJ2-7
CASSLDPIAMDYGYTF,TGTGCCAGCAGCTTAGATCCCATCGCTATGGACTATGGCTACACCTTC,-,TRBV11-2,-,16,TRBJ1-2
CASSLTDRQPQHF,TGTGCCAGCAGCTTAACAGATAGGCAGCCCCAGCATTTT,-,TRBV7-3,few,13,TRBJ1-5
CASSNQETQYF,TGTGCCAGCAGCAACCAAGAGACCCAGTACTTC,-,TRBV7-9,-,11,TRBJ2-5
CATSREAGPYEQYF,TGTGCCACCAGCAGAGAGGCAGGTCCCTACGAGCAGTACTTC,-,TRBV15,-,14,TRBJ2-7
CASSIVPAISTDTQYF,TGTGCCAGTAGTATAGTGCCGGCCATCAGCACAGATACGCAGTATTTT,-,TRBV19,-,16,TRBJ2-3
CARGAFGGEQYF,TGTGCCAGGGGCGCTTTTGGGGGTGAGCAGTACTTC,-,TRBV2,-,12,TRBJ2-7
CASSPGQGRGYTF,TGTGCCAGCAGCCCTGGACAGGGTAGGGGCTACACCTTC,TRBD1,TRBV5-6,-,13,TRBJ1-2
CAWSRGPGVEQFF,TGTGCCTGGTCCAGGGGGCCGGGTGTTGAGCAGTTCTTC,TRBD1,TRBV30,-,13,TRBJ2-1
CASSLAPTYEQYF,TGTGCCAGCAGCTTAGCGCCGACCTACGAGCAGTACTTC,-,TRBV7-8,-,13,TRBJ2-7
CASSGGGTGAYEQYF,TGTGCCAGCAGTGGAGGCGGGACAGGGGCCTACGAGCAGTACTTC,TRBD1,TRBV2,-,15,TRBJ2-7
CASSLLAGNRPYEQYF,TGTGCCAGCAGCTTATTAGCGGGAAACCGACCCTACGAGCAGTACTTC,TRBD2,TRBV13,few,16,TRBJ2-7
CASSNDRNTEAFF,TGCGCCAGCAGCAATGACAGGAACACTGAAGCTTTCTTT,-,TRBV5-1,-,13,TRBJ1-1
CAITGDFASAFF,TGTGCCATCACCGGGGATTTCGCCTCAGCTTTCTTT,-,TRBV28,few,12,TRBJ1-1
CASSLAQTGLNEQFF,TGTGCCAGCAGCTTGGCTCAGACAGGGTTGAATGAGCAGTTCTTC,TRBD1,TRBV5-4,-,15,TRBJ2-1